This passage covers 19 T cell receptor beta chains from one sample sequenced in a study of blood T cell repertoires in COVID-19 (dated by TCRdb to 2020 to 2021). To prepare the library, the immunoSEQ multiplex PCR assay was applied. The table was pulled from immuneACCESS by TCRdb, which kept in-frame rearrangements only. Such tables lose some clones; where checked, under half of the loss comes from unresolved V genes, and the rest has no known cause. The sample includes 150,000 to 250,000 clones, with approximately 84% observed a single time. Approximately 7.2% of the sample is taken by the ten largest. Sequenced material: peripheral blood. The receptors originated from a human donor with acute or convalescent COVID-19. The donor label of this sample is uncertain.

The CDR3 reads CASSVGQGAPYEQYF. CDR3 coding DNA: TGTGCCAGCAGCGTAGGGCAGGGGGCCCCCTACGAGCAGTACTTC. This chain links TRBV9 with TRBJ2-7; TRBD1 agrees at 8 bases. The CDR3 length is 15 residues. The germline gives CDR1 SGDLS, CDR2 YYNGEE. Trimming removed 0 bases from V and 2 bases from J; junction bases left unmatched: 4.

The V and J genes are TRBV4-2 and TRBJ2-1; D not certain. Per the germline V gene, CDR1 is LGHNA and CDR2 is YNFKEQ. Trimming removed 6 bases from V and 8 bases from J, with 11 bases in between. The CDR3 sequence is 12 residues long. The CDR3 reads CASSPSRYEQFF. CDR3 coding DNA: TGTGCCAGCAGTCCCAGTCGATATGAGCAGTTCTTC.

This clone has just one count. Other nucleotide sequences in the sample specify the same CDR3. This chain joins TRBV28 and TRBJ1-2; D remains unclear. The germline gives CDR1 MDHEN, CDR2 SYDVKM. V gave up 4 bases and J gave up 2 bases, with 5 bases separating them. The CDR3 runs to 12 residues. The CDR3 loop is CASSSLNYGYTF. Here the CDR3 DNA reads TGTGCCAGCAGTTCCCTGAACTATGGCTACACCTTC.

This chain connects TRBV5-1 to TRBJ1-2; 11 nucleotides align to TRBD1. J was trimmed by 5 bases and V by 4 bases; bases with no gene match: 7. The CDR3 runs to 15 residues. CDR1 SGHRS and CDR2 YFSETQ come from the germline V gene. Here the CDR3 reads CASSTEGQGAYGYTF. CDR3 DNA: TGCGCCAGCAGCACAGAAGGACAGGGGGCTTATGGCTACACCTTC.

The gene calls are TRBV19 and TRBJ2-7, with TRBD1 matching 9 bases. CDR1 LNHDA and CDR2 SQIVND come from the germline V gene (reference sequence). The CDR3 sequence is 14 residues long. Losses at the gene ends were 3 bases for V and 6 bases for J; bases not matched to a gene: 6. CDR3 in amino acids: CASSMTGQGAEQYF. The DNA for the CDR3 is TGTGCCAGTAGTATGACGGGACAGGGAGCCGAGCAGTACTTC. The entire variable domain, with the rest obtained from reference TRBV19 and TRBJ2-7, is as follows: DGGITQSPKYLFRKEGQNVTLSCEQNLNHDAMYWYRQDPGQGLRLIYYSQIVNDFQKGDIAEGYSVSREKKESFPLTVTSAQKNPTAFYLCASSMTGQGAEQYFGPGTRLTVT.

The chain joins TRBV10-1 to TRBJ2-5, with TRBD2 matching over 12 bases. The germline CDR1 and CDR2 sequences are WNHNN and SYGVQD (reference sequence). The CDR3 sequence is 18 residues long. V lost 0 bases, J lost 0 bases, and 5 bases stayed unmatched. DNA of the CDR3: TGCGCCAGCAGTGAGTCGTACGGGACTAGCGGGTACCAAGAGACCCAGTACTTC. Translating gives CASSESYGTSGYQETQYF.

The chain joins TRBV11-2 to TRBJ2-3; 8 bases map to TRBD2. The V and J ends lost 1 base and 6 bases, in that order; junction bases with no gene match: 9. The V gene's germline CDR1 is SGHAT and CDR2 FQNNGV. This CDR3 has 16 residues. CDR3: CASSLGAGGPLDTQYF. DNA for the CDR3: TGTGCCAGCAGCTTAGGGGCGGGAGGACCTTTGGATACGCAGTATTTT. Full variable domain (outside the CDR3, taken from reference TRBV11-2 and TRBJ2-3): EAGVAQSPRYKIIEKRQSVAFWCNPISGHATLYWYQQILGQGPKLLIQFQNNGVVDDSQLPKDRFSAERLKGVDSTLKIQPAKLEDSAVYLCASSLGAGGPLDTQYFGPGTRLTVL.

The chain couples TRBV3-1 (or the pseudogene TRBV3-2) to TRBJ2-2; 9 nucleotides match TRBD2. The ends lost 8 bases at V and 3 bases at J; junction bases unmatched: 4. CDR1 is LGHDT, CDR2 YNNKEL, per germline (reference sequence). The CDR3 loop spans 14 amino acids. The CDR3 here is CASSIAGDTGELFF. The CDR3, as DNA: TGTGCCAGCTCGATAGCGGGAGACACCGGGGAGCTGTTTTTT.

V gene TRBV3-1 (or the pseudogene TRBV3-2) combines with J gene TRBJ1-6; 9 bases align to TRBD1. Looked up from germline, CDR1 is LGHDT and CDR2 is YNNKEL (reference sequence). This CDR3 contains 16 residues. The J segment lost 7 bases and the V segment lost 6 bases, leaving 10 bases of the junction unmatched. DNA of the CDR3: TGTGCCAGCAGACCTACTGTACAGGGGGCAAATTCACCCCTCCACTTT. It yields the protein CASRPTVQGANSPLHF.

The chain recombines TRBV24-1 with TRBJ2-1, with D possibly matching TRBD2 (6 bases). Germline V gives CDR1 KGHDR, CDR2 SFDVKD. The V end lost 4 bases, the J end lost 7 bases, and 16 bases lay between the germline ends. CDR3 size: 15 residues. The CDR3 region is CATSDPRLDRNEQFF. DNA of the CDR3: TGTGCCACCAGTGACCCGCGACTAGATCGGAATGAGCAGTTCTTC.

A note on this clone: This specimen includes other DNA sequences encoding the same CDR3. The chain carries TRBV5-1 and TRBJ2-7; TRBD1 matches 10 bases. This CDR3 region has 13 residues. Germline CDR1 SGHRS, CDR2 YFSETQ. Trimming at V came to 0 bases and at J to 6 bases, leaving 0 bases not matched to a gene. CDR3 region: CASSLGTGGEQYF. The CDR3 DNA sequence: TGCGCCAGCAGCTTGGGGACAGGGGGCGAGCAGTACTTC.

The rearrangement links TRBV2 to TRBJ2-2; 9 nucleotides agree with TRBD1. The germline gives CDR1 SNHLY, CDR2 FYNNEI. The CDR3 runs 14 residues. V shed 7 bases, J shed 4 bases, and the junction held 4 bases outside the gene matches. CDR3 region: CASTGTGFTGELFF. The CDR3 nucleotides read TGTGCCAGCACCGGGACAGGGTTCACCGGGGAGCTGTTTTTT.

The genes are TRBV5-1 and TRBJ2-2; weak D call: TRBD1 (5 bases). CDR1 is SGHRS, CDR2 YFSETQ, per germline. V was clipped by 0 bases and J by 2 bases, with 8 bases between them. The CDR3 sequence is 15 residues long. CDR3 coding DNA: TGCGCCAGCAGCTTGGCACAGGTCAACACCGGGGAGCTGTTTTTT. Encoded protein: CASSLAQVNTGELFF.

The chain joins TRBV27 to TRBJ2-2; TRBD2 agrees at 9 bases. The J segment lost 8 bases and the V segment lost 3 bases, leaving 4 bases of the junction unmatched. Germline CDR1 and CDR2: MNHEY and SMNVEV (reference sequence). The CDR3 is 14 residues long. The CDR3 protein is CASSLREGQGELFF. As DNA, the CDR3 is TGTGCCAGCAGTTTGCGGGAGGGCCAAGGGGAGCTGTTTTTT.

The chain joins TRBV5-1 to TRBJ1-5; TRBD1 agrees at 7 bases. After removal of 4 bases from V and 0 bases from J, the junction contained 4 bases not matched to a gene. Germline lookup yields CDR1 SGHRS and CDR2 YFSETQ. The CDR3 contains 15 residues. CDR3 DNA: TGCGCCAGCAGCGCCAGGGGGGATAGCAATCAGCCCCAGCATTTT. Translated, it gives CASSARGDSNQPQHF.

V gene TRBV24-1 combines with J gene TRBJ2-5; possibly TRBD2 for D (6 bases). The germline V and J ends were trimmed by 6 bases and 5 bases, with 12 bases remaining between them. The germline CDR1 and CDR2 sequences are KGHDR and SFDVKD. The CDR3 loop spans 13 amino acids. As DNA, the CDR3 is TGTGCCACCAGTTTGGGGGGTTCGGAGACCCAGTACTTC. Translated, it gives CATSLGGSETQYF.

The rearrangement joins TRBV28 to TRBJ1-2, with TRBD1 matching 8 bases. Germline V CDR1 and CDR2: MDHEN, SYDVKM. This CDR3 comprises 17 residues. V dropped 4 bases and J dropped 3; count of bases not matched to a gene: 13. DNA for the CDR3: TGTGCCAGCAGTTCTCCAGGGGGCGAGAGTAAGGACTATGGCTACACCTTC. The encoded protein is CASSSPGGESKDYGYTF.

The chain employs TRBV7-9 and TRBJ2-1; 9 nucleotides align to TRBD1. The trim removed 3 bases at V and 6 bases at J, leaving 9 bases unmatched. This CDR3 region has 16 residues. CDR1 is SEHNR and CDR2 is FQNEAQ in the germline V gene (reference sequence). The CDR3 nucleotides are TGTGCCAGCAGCTTTCCACGGGACAGGGCTTCCAATGAGCAGTTCTTC. It is translated as CASSFPRDRASNEQFF.

The V call is TRBV7-6, the J call TRBJ2-2, with D maybe TRBD2 (7 bases). This CDR3 spans 18 amino acids. V gave up 1 base and J gave up 7 bases, with 22 bases separating them. CDR1 is SGHVS, CDR2 FNYEAQ, per germline. The CDR3 DNA reads as TGTGCCAGCAGCTTAGTAGCCAGCGGGACAACTCTTCACGGGGAGCTGTTTTTT. This translates into CASSLVASGTTLHGELFF.